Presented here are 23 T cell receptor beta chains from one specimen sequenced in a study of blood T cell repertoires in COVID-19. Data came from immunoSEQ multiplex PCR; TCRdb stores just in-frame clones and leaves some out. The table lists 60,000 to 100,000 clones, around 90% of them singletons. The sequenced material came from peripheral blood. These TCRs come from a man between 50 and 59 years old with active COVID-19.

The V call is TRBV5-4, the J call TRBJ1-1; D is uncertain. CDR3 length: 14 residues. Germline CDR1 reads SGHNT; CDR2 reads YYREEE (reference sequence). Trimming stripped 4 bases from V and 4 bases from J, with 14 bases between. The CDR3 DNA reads TGTGCCAGCAGCCAAGATTCTTTGAGCACTGAAGCTTTCTTT. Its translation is CASSQDSLSTEAFF.

The CDR3 nucleotides read TGCGCCAGCAGCCAAGATCTGTCCAGGAGCACAGATACGCAGTATTTT. It yields the protein CASSQDLSRSTDTQYF. The V gene is TRBV4-1, the J gene TRBJ2-3; D uncertain. V was shortened by 0 bases and J by 0 bases, with 10 bases between the two germline ends. The germline V gene encodes CDR1 MGHRA and CDR2 YSYEKL. This CDR3 has 16 residues.

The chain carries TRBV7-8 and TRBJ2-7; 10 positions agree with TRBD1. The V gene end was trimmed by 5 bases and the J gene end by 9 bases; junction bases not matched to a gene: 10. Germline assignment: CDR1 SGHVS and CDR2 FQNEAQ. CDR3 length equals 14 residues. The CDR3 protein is CASSLKDRGSVQYF. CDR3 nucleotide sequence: TGTGCCAGCAGCCTCAAGGACAGGGGGAGCGTGCAGTACTTC.

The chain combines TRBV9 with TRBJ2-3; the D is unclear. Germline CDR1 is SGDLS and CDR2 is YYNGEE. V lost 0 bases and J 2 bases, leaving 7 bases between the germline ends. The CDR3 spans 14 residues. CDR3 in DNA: TGTGCCAGCAGCGTAGGCAGAAACACAGATACGCAGTATTTT. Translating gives CASSVGRNTDTQYF.

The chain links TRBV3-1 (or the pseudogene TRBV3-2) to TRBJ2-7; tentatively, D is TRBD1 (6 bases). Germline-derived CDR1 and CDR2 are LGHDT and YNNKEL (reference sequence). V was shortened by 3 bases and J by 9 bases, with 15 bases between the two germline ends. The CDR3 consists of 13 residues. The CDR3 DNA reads TGTGCCAGCAGCCAGGGGGCACTACGAGGGCAGTACTTC. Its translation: CASSQGALRGQYF.

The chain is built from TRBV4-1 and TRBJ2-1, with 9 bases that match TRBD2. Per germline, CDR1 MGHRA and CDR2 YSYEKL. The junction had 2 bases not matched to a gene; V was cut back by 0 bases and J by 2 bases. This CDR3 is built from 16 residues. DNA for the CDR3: TGCGCCAGCAGCCAAGAGCGGACTAGCGCCTACAATGAGCAGTTCTTC. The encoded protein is CASSQERTSAYNEQFF.

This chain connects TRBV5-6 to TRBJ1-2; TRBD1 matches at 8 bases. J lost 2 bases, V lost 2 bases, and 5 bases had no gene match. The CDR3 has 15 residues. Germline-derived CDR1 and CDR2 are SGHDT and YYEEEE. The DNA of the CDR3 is TGTGCCAGCAGCTTAGGGGACAGGCTAAACTATGGCTACACCTTC. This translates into CASSLGDRLNYGYTF.

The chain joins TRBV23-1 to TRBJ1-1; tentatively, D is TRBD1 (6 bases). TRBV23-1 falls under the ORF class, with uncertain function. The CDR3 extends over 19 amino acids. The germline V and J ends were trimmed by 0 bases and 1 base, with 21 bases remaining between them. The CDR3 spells CASSQSAAELTGTNTEAFF. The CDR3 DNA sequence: TGCGCCAGCAGTCAATCGGCCGCAGAGCTGACAGGAACGAACACTGAAGCTTTCTTT.

DNA for the CDR3: TGTGCCTCCCGGTGGGAGAATGGCAATCAGCCCCAGCATTTT. It yields the protein CASRWENGNQPQHF. The J gene is TRBJ1-5, the V gene TRBV19; no reliable D call. The germline gives CDR1 LNHDA, CDR2 SQIVND (reference sequence). V gave up 11 bases and J gave up 2 bases, with 16 bases separating them. This CDR3 spans 14 amino acids.

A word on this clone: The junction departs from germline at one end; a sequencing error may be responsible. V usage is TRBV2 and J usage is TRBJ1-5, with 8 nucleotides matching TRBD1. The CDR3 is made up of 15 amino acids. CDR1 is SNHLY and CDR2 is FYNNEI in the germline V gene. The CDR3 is CASREGTGGNQPQHF. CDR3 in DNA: TGTGCCAGCAGGGAAGGGACAGGCGGCAATCAGCCCCAGCATTTT.

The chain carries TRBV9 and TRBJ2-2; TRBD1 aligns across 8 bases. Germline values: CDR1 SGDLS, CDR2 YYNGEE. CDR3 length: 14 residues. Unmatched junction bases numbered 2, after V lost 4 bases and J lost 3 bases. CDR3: CASSQTGDTGELFF. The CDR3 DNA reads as TGTGCCAGCAGCCAGACAGGGGACACCGGGGAGCTGTTTTTT.

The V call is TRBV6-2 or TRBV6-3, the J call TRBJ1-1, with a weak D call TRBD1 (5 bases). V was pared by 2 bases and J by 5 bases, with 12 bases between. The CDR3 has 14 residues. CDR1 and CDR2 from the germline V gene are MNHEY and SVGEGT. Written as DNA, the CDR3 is TGTGCCAGCAGTTACACCCGCGGGGGAACTGAAGCTTTCTTT. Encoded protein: CASSYTRGGTEAFF.

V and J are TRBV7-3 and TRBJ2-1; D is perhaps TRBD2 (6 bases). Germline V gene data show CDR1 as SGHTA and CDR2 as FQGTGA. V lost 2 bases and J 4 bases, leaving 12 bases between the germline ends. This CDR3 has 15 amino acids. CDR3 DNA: TGTGCCAGCAGCTTATCACGGGAGCCATACAATGAGCAGTTCTTC. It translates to CASSLSREPYNEQFF.

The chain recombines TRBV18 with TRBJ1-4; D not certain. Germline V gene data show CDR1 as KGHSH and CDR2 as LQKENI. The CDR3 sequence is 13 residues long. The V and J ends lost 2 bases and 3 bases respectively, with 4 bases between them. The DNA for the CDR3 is TGTGCCAGCTCACCAGCAGCTAATGAAAAACTGTTTTTT. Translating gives CASSPAANEKLFF. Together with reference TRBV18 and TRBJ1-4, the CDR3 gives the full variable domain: NAGVMQNPRHLVRRRGQEARLRCSPMKGHSHVYWYRQLPEEGLKFMVYLQKENIIDESGMPKERFSAEFPKEGPSILRIQQVVRGDSAAYFCASSPAANEKLFFGSGTQLSVL.

CDR3 protein: CASSPPSISYEQYF. The CDR3 DNA reads TGTGCCAGCTCACCACCTTCCATCTCCTACGAGCAGTACTTC. The chain is built from TRBV18 and TRBJ2-7; D unresolved. This CDR3 comprises 14 residues. Germline CDR1 reads KGHSH; CDR2 reads LQKENI. Deletions cut 0 bases from V and 0 bases from J, with 6 bases between.

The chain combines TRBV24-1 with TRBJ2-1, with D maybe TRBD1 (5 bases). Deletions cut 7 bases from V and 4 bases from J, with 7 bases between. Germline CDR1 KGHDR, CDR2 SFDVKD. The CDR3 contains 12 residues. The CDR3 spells CATRDTYNEQFF. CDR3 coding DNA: TGTGCCACCAGGGACACTTACAATGAGCAGTTCTTC.

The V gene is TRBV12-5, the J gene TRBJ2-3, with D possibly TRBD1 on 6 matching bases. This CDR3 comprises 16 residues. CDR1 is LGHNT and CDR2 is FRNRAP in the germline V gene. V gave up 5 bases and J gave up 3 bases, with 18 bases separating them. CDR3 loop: CASGPDTGYVTDTQYF. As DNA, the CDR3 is TGTGCTAGTGGTCCGGATACAGGGTACGTGACAGATACGCAGTATTTT.

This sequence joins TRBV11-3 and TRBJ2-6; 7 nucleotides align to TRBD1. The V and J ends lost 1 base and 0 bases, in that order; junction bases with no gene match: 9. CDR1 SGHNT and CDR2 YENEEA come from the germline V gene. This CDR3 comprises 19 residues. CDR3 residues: CASSLATGDLPSGANVLTF. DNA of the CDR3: TGTGCCAGCAGCTTAGCTACAGGGGATCTGCCCTCTGGGGCCAACGTCCTGACTTTC.

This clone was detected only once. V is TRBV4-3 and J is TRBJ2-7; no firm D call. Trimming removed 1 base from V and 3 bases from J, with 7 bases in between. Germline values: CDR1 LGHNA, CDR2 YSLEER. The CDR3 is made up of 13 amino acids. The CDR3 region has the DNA TGCGCCAGCAGCCAAGCTGAGAGCTACGAGCAGTACTTC. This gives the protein CASSQAESYEQYF.

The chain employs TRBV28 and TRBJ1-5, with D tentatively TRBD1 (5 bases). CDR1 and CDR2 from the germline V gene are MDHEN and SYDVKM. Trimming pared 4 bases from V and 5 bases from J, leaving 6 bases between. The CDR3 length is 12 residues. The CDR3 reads CASSSGDQPQHF. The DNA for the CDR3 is TGTGCCAGCAGTTCGGGGGATCAGCCCCAGCATTTT.

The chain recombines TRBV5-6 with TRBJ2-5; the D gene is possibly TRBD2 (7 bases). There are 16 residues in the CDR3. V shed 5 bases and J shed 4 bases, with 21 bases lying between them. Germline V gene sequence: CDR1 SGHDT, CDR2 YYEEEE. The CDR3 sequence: CASRLDGGGAGETQYF. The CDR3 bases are TGTGCCAGCAGGTTAGATGGTGGGGGGGCCGGAGAGACCCAGTACTTC.

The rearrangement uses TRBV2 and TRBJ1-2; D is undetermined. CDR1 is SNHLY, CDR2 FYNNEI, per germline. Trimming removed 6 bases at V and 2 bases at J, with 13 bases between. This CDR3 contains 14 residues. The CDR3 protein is CASSTIDKNYGYTF. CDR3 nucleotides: TGTGCCAGCAGCACGATTGACAAGAACTATGGCTACACCTTC.

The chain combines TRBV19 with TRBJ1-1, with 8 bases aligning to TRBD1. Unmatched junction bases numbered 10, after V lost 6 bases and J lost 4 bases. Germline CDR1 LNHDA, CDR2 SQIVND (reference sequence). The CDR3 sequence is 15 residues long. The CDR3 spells CASRPGGKIGTEAFF. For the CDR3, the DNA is TGTGCCAGTAGGCCAGGGGGCAAGATTGGCACTGAAGCTTTCTTT.